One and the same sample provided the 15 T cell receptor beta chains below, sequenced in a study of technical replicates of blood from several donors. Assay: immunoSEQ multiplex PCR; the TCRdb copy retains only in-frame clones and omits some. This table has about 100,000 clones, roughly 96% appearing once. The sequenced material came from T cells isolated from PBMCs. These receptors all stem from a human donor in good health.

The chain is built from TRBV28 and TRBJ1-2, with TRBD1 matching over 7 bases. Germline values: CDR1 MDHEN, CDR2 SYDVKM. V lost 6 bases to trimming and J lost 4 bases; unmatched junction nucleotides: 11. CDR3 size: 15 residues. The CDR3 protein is CASRDTGADPYGYTF. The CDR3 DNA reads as TGTGCCAGCAGGGATACAGGGGCCGACCCCTATGGCTACACCTTC.

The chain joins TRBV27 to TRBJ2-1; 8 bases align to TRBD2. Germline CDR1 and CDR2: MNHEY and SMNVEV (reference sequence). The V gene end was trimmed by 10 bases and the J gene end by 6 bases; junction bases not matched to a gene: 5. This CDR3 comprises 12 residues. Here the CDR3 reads CATGLAVNEQFF. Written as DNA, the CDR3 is TGTGCCACCGGACTAGCCGTCAATGAGCAGTTCTTC.

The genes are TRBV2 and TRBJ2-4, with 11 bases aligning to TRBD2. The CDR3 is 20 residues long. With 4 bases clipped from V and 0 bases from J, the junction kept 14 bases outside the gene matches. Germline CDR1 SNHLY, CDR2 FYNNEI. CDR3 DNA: TGTGCCAGCAGTGGAGGGGGTTATGGCCTAGCGGGAGGAGCCAAAAACATTCAGTACTTC. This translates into CASSGGGYGLAGGAKNIQYF.

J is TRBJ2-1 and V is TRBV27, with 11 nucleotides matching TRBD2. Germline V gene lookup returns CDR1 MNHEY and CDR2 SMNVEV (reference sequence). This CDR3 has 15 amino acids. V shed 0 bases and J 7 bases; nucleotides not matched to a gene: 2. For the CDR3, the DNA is TGTGCCAGCAGTTTATCGAGACTAGCGGGGAATGAGCAGTTCTTC. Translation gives CASSLSRLAGNEQFF.

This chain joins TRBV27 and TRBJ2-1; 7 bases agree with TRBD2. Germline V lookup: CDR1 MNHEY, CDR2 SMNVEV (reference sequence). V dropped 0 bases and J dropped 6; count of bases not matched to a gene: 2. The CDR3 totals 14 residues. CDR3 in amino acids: CASSLSVAGNEQFF. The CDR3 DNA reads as TGTGCCAGCAGTTTATCGGTAGCGGGCAATGAGCAGTTCTTC.

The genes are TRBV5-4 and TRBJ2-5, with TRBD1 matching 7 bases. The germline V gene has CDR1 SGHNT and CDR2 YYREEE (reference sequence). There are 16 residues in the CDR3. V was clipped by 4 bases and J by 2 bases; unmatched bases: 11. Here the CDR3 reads CASSTLTGLVQETQYF. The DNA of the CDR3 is TGTGCCAGCAGCACTCTGACAGGGTTGGTACAAGAGACCCAGTACTTC. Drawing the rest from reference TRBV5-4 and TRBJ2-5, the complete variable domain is ETGVTQSPTHLIKTRGQQVTLRCSSQSGHNTVSWYQQALGQGPQFIFQYYREEENGRGNFPPRFSGLQFPNYSSELNVNALELDDSALYLCASSTLTGLVQETQYFGPGTRLLVL.

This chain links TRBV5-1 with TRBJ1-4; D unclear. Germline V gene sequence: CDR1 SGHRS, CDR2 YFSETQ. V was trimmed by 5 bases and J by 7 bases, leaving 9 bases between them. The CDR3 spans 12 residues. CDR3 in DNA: TGCGCCAGCAGGGAGGGATCTGAAAAACTGTTTTTT. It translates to CASREGSEKLFF.

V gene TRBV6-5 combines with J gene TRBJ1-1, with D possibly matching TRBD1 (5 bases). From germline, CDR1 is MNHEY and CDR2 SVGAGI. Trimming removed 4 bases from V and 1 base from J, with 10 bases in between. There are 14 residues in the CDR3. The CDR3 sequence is CASSSQGTNTEAFF. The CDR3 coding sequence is TGTGCCAGCAGTTCTCAGGGAACGAACACTGAAGCTTTCTTT.

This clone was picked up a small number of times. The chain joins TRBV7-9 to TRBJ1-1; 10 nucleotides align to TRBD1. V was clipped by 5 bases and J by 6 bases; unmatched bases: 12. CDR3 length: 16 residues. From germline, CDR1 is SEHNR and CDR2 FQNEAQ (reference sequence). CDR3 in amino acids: CASSKYARDRGPEAFF. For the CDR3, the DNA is TGTGCCAGCAGCAAGTACGCGAGGGACAGGGGCCCTGAAGCTTTCTTT.

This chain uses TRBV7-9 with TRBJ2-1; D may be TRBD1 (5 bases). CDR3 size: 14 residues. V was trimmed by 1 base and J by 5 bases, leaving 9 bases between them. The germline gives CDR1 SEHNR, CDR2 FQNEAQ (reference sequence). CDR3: CASSLGRRDNEQFF. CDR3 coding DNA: TGTGCCAGCAGCTTAGGACGCAGGGACAATGAGCAGTTCTTC.

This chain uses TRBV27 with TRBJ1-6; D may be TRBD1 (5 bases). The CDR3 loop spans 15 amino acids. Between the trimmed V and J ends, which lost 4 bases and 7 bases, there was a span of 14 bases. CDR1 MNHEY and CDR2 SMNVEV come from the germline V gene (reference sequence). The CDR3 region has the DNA TGTGCCAGCAGTTCCGGACGGGGGGGGAATTCACCCCTCCACTTT. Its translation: CASSSGRGGNSPLHF.

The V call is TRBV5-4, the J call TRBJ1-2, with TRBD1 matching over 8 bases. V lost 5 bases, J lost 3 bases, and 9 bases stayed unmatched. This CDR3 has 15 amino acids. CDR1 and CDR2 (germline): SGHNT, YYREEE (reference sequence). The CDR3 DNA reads TGTGCCAGCAGTTACCGGCAGGGGGCGGACTATGGCTACACCTTC. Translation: CASSYRQGADYGYTF.

The CDR3: CASSQATDRVSEQYF. CDR3 in DNA: TGCGCCAGCAGCCAAGCGACGGACAGGGTAAGCGAGCAGTACTTC. The V gene is TRBV4-1, the J gene TRBJ2-7; 8 bases align to TRBD1. V lost 1 base and J lost 6; bases outside the gene matches: 8. The CDR3 covers 15 residues. Germline CDR1 and CDR2: MGHRA and YSYEKL.

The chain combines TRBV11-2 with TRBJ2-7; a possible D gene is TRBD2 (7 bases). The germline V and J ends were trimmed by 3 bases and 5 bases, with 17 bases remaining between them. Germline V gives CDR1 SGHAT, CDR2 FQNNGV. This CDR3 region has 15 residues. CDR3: CASSFLKGRGNEQYF. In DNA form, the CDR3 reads TGTGCCAGCAGCTTTCTTAAAGGGAGGGGGAACGAGCAGTACTTC. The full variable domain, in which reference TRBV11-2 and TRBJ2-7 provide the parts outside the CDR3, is EAGVAQSPRYKIIEKRQSVAFWCNPISGHATLYWYQQILGQGPKLLIQFQNNGVVDDSQLPKDRFSAERLKGVDSTLKIQPAKLEDSAVYLCASSFLKGRGNEQYFGPGTRLTVT.

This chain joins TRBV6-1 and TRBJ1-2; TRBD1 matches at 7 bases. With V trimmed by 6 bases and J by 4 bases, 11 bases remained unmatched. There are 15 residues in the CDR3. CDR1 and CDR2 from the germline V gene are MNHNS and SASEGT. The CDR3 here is CASSGPSTGIYGYTF. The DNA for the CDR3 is TGTGCCAGCAGCGGACCTTCGACAGGGATCTATGGCTACACCTTC.